Following are 22 T cell receptor beta chains from one sample sequenced in a study of PD-1 blockade in classical Hodgkin lymphoma. Sequenced by immunoSEQ multiplex PCR; TCRdb stores in-frame clones only, minus some. Of more than 25,000 clones listed, 80% to 90% are singletons. The time point is: cycle 4 day 1 (C4D1), after five to seven weeks of nivolumab. No patient escaped relapse after autologous stem cell transplantation, and brentuximab vedotin exposure varied. Out of thawed PBMCs, magnetic negative selection purified CD4+ T cells. This specimen consisted of CD4+ T cells from blood, obtained before the fourth cycle of nivolumab. Receptors were obtained from a human donor with classical Hodgkin lymphoma.

V and J are TRBV4-1 and TRBJ2-5; D unclear. CDR3 length: 13 residues. Germline V gene data show CDR1 as MGHRA and CDR2 as YSYEKL. V was clipped by 4 bases and J by 0 bases, with 6 bases between them. The CDR3 loop is CASSPVDQETQYF. The CDR3 DNA follows: TGCGCCAGCAGCCCCGTGGACCAAGAGACCCAGTACTTC.

This clone was seen more than once but under ten times. The chain recombines TRBV6-6 with TRBJ1-2; D is perhaps TRBD1 (6 bases). Germline V gives CDR1 MNHNY, CDR2 SVGAGI (reference sequence). CDR3 length: 15 residues. Trimming pared 2 bases from V and 6 bases from J, leaving 16 bases between. In DNA, the CDR3 is TGTGCCAGCAGTTACAGTCAGGGGCCGGTGGATGGCTACACCTTC. This gives the protein CASSYSQGPVDGYTF.

The rearrangement uses TRBV6-5 and TRBJ2-7; no clear D gene. There are 12 residues in the CDR3. V lost 8 bases and J 3 bases, leaving 11 bases between the germline ends. Per the germline V gene, CDR1 is MNHEY and CDR2 is SVGAGI. The CDR3 is CASGSPLYEQYF. The CDR3 DNA reads TGTGCCAGCGGGTCCCCACTCTACGAGCAGTACTTC.

A single count supports this clone. V usage is TRBV5-1 and J usage is TRBJ2-5, with D perhaps given as TRBD1 or TRBD2 (5 bases each). Germline loops: CDR1 SGHRS, CDR2 YFSETQ. V gave up 6 bases and J gave up 4 bases, with 16 bases separating them. The CDR3 spans 14 residues. In nucleotides, the CDR3 is TGCGCCAGCAACCTAGGGACCCCGGGAGAGACCCAGTACTTC. Translation: CASNLGTPGETQYF.

This chain links TRBV7-9 with TRBJ2-7, with 10 bases fitting TRBD2. Trimming took 5 bases from V and 1 from J; bases not matched to a gene: 2. CDR1 and CDR2 (germline): SEHNR, FQNEAQ (reference sequence). This CDR3 has 14 residues. This chain's CDR3 is CASSQLAGSYEQYF. As DNA, the CDR3 is TGTGCCAGCAGCCAACTAGCGGGGTCCTACGAGCAGTACTTC.

The genes are TRBV5-1 and TRBJ1-1; D possibly corresponds to TRBD1 (5 bases). The CDR3 sequence is 15 residues long. With 0 bases removed from V and 1 base from J, the gap between germline ends came to 10 bases. The V gene's germline CDR1 is SGHRS and CDR2 YFSETQ. This chain's CDR3 is CASSLGVGENTEAFF. CDR3 DNA: TGCGCCAGCAGCTTGGGGGTGGGGGAGAACACTGAAGCTTTCTTT.

This chain links TRBV5-1 with TRBJ2-7; possible D gene TRBD1, 5 bases. Germline V lookup: CDR1 SGHRS, CDR2 YFSETQ. The CDR3 has 14 residues. With 0 bases removed from V and 4 bases from J, the gap between germline ends came to 11 bases. CDR3 bases: TGCGCCAGCAGCTTGGAGGCCAGGGCTTACGAGCAGTACTTC. This sequence encodes CASSLEARAYEQYF. The variable domain in full, with the rest retrieved from reference TRBV5-1 and TRBJ2-7, is KAGVTQTPRYLIKTRGQQVTLSCSPISGHRSVSWYQQTPGQGLQFLFEYFSETQRNKGNFPGRFSGRQFSNSRSEMNVSTLELGDSALYLCASSLEARAYEQYFGPGTRLTVT.

The rearrangement links TRBV2 to TRBJ1-3; perhaps TRBD1 as D (5 bases). The germline V gene has CDR1 SNHLY and CDR2 FYNNEI. The CDR3 spans 18 residues. Trimming removed 0 bases at V and 1 base at J, with 16 bases between. The CDR3 DNA sequence: TGTGCCAGCAGTGAAGCTGGGGCAGGCGGGGTTTCTGGAAACACCATATATTTT. It specifies CASSEAGAGGVSGNTIYF.

The CDR3 is CASSESRTSKEQFF. The CDR3 DNA is TGCGCCAGCAGTGAGTCGAGAACTAGCAAGGAGCAGTTCTTC. The rearrangement links TRBV10-1 to TRBJ2-1, with a tentative D call TRBD2 (6 bases). The ends were cut back, 0 bases at V and 10 bases at J, with 13 bases in the middle. Germline-derived CDR1 and CDR2 are WNHNN and SYGVQD (reference sequence). The CDR3 spans 14 residues.

This clone was observed once. This chain links TRBV4-2 with TRBJ2-1, with D possibly being TRBD1 or TRBD2 (7 bases each). Trimming left V 4 bases short and J 5 bases short, with 18 bases between. Germline V lookup: CDR1 LGHNA, CDR2 YNFKEQ. The CDR3 is 16 amino acids. The DNA for the CDR3 is TGTGCCAGCAGCCGATTCAGGGGGGGGGTGGACAATGAGCAGTTCTTC. Protein product: CASSRFRGGVDNEQFF.

The chain couples TRBV6-1 to TRBJ1-5; D gene uncertain. Germline-derived CDR1 and CDR2 are MNHNS and SASEGT. Trimming removed 5 bases from V and 4 bases from J, with 6 bases in between. This CDR3 has 12 residues. The CDR3 spells CASSQDNQPQHF. CDR3 bases: TGTGCCAGCAGTCAAGATAATCAGCCCCAGCATTTT.

The chain employs TRBV5-5 and TRBJ2-3; D remains ambiguous. Germline V CDR1 and CDR2: SGHKS, YYEKEE (reference sequence). The CDR3 is made up of 17 amino acids. Trimming removed 3 bases at V and 1 base at J, with 18 bases between. The CDR3 bases are TGTGCCAGCAGCTATGGGGTGACGGCCGGGCGCACAGATACGCAGTATTTT. It yields the protein CASSYGVTAGRTDTQYF.

This clone was detected only once. The CDR3 bases are TGCGCCAGCAGCCCGGAAGGAAACCGGTACAATGAGCAGTTCTTC. Translation gives CASSPEGNRYNEQFF. The J gene is TRBJ2-1, the V gene TRBV5-1; D remains ambiguous. The CDR3 spans 15 residues. With 4 bases removed from V and 4 bases from J, the gap between germline ends came to 15 bases. Germline V gene lookup returns CDR1 SGHRS and CDR2 YFSETQ.

The genes are TRBV7-2 and TRBJ1-2; no firm D call. The germline V gene encodes CDR1 SGHTA and CDR2 FQGNSA. The V gene lost 5 bases and the J gene lost 4 bases, with 8 bases spanning the gap. The CDR3 sequence is 12 residues long. This CDR3 reads CASSADIYGYTF. For the CDR3, the DNA is TGTGCCAGCAGCGCAGACATCTATGGCTACACCTTC.

The chain carries TRBV14 and TRBJ2-2; 14 bases align to TRBD2. Germline trimming cut 3 bases from V and 5 bases from J; bases unmatched to any gene: 2. The germline V gene encodes CDR1 SGHDN and CDR2 FVKESK. This CDR3 contains 16 residues. The CDR3 reads CASSQRTSGGTGELFF. The CDR3 DNA follows: TGTGCCAGCAGCCAGAGGACTAGCGGGGGGACCGGGGAGCTGTTTTTT. The full variable domain, its missing parts supplied by reference TRBV14 and TRBJ2-2, is EAGVTQFPSHSVIEKGQTVTLRCDPISGHDNLYWYRRVMGKEIKFLLHFVKESKQDESGMPNNRFLAERTGGTYSTLKVQPAELEDSGVYFCASSQRTSGGTGELFFGEGSRLTVL.

This clone was found a few times. The chain has TRBV29-1 and TRBJ1-5; D perhaps matches TRBD1 (6 bases). Germline CDR1 SQVTM, CDR2 ANQGSEA. The V end lost 6 bases, the J end lost 6 bases, and 15 bases lay between the germline ends. This CDR3 is built from 13 residues. In DNA, the CDR3 is TGCAGCGTGGGGGGCGGGGCCGGTCAGCCCCAGCATTTT. Protein: CSVGGGAGQPQHF. The full variable domain, its missing parts supplied by reference TRBV29-1 and TRBJ1-5, is SAVISQKPSRDICQRGTSLTIQCQVDSQVTMMFWYRQQPGQSLTLIATANQGSEATYESGFVIDKFPISRPNLTFSTLTVSNMSPEDSSIYLCSVGGGAGQPQHFGDGTRLSIL.

The V and J genes are TRBV21-1 and TRBJ1-2; TRBD1 is the table's D call and was not checked against the DNA. TRBV21-1 represents a pseudogene. This CDR3 spans 18 amino acids. This chain's CDR3 is CASSKESRGPNYRYGYTF. The CDR3 coding sequence is TGTGCCAGCAGCAAAGAAAGCAGGGGCCCAAACTATCGGTATGGCTACACCTTC.

The chain couples TRBV5-6 to TRBJ1-1; the D is unclear. Germline V gives CDR1 SGHDT, CDR2 YYEEEE. The CDR3 is 14 residues long. V dropped 1 base and J dropped 1 base, with 8 bases sitting between them. Written as DNA, the CDR3 is TGTGCCAGCAGCTTGTGGGCGGGGAACACTGAAGCTTTCTTT. This translates into CASSLWAGNTEAFF.

The chain carries TRBV28 and TRBJ1-1; D possibly corresponds to TRBD1 (5 bases). Trimming stripped 6 bases from V and 1 base from J, with 12 bases between. CDR1 and CDR2 from the germline V gene are MDHEN and SYDVKM. This CDR3 is built from 14 residues. The CDR3 loop is CASSRLGGNTEAFF. DNA for the CDR3: TGTGCCAGCAGCCGCCTCGGGGGGAACACTGAAGCTTTCTTT.

This chain joins TRBV5-1 and TRBJ1-2; TRBD1 aligns across 7 bases. The V gene's germline CDR1 is SGHRS and CDR2 YFSETQ. The CDR3 is 14 residues long. V trimming: 0 bases; J trimming: 8 bases; junction bases outside the gene matches: 7. The CDR3 spells CASSLGTGAGGYTF. As DNA, the CDR3 is TGCGCCAGCAGCTTGGGAACAGGGGCTGGGGGCTACACCTTC.

The chain couples TRBV5-1 to TRBJ2-1; TRBD1 is a possible D gene (6 bases). The CDR3 contains 14 residues. V was clipped by 4 bases and J by 1 base, with 9 bases between them. Germline V gene sequence: CDR1 SGHRS, CDR2 YFSETQ. The CDR3 DNA sequence: TGCGCCAGCAGCGTACAGGGTTCCTACAATGAGCAGTTCTTC. Translated, it gives CASSVQGSYNEQFF.

This clone has more than one count but fewer than ten. The chain uses TRBV4-2 and TRBJ1-2, with D unclear. V lost 4 bases to trimming and J lost 2 bases, with 20 bases between them. CDR3 length equals 17 residues. Per the germline V gene, CDR1 is LGHNA and CDR2 is YNFKEQ. This CDR3 reads CASSLVAGLDENYGYTF. The CDR3 coding sequence is TGTGCCAGCAGCCTAGTAGCGGGTCTGGACGAGAACTATGGCTACACCTTC.